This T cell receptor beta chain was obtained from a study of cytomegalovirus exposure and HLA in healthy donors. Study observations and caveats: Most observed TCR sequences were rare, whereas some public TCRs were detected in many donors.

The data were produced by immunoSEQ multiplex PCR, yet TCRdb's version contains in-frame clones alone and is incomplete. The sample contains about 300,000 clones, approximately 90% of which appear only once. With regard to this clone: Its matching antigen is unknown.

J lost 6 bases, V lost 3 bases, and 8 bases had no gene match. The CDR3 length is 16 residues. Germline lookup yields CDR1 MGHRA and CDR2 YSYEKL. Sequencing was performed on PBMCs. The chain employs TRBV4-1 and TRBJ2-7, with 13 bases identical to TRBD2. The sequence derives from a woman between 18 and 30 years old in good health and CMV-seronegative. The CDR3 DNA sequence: TGCGCCAGCAGCCATGCAACTAGCGGGAGGGTCTCCGAGCAGTACTTC. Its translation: CASSHATSGRVSEQYF.